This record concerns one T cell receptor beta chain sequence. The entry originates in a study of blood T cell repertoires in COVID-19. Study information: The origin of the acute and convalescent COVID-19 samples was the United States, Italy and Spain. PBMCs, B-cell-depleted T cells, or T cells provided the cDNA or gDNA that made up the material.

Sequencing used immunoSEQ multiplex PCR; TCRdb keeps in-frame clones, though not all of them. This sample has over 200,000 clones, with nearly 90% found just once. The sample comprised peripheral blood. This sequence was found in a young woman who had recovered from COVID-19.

CDR3 sequence (DNA): TGCAGCGTTGCCCTAAAAGAGGGGGACAGAGAATACTCCCCCCGCAGGACCGGGGAGCTGTTTTTT. It yields the protein CSVALKEGDREYSPRRTGELFF. The V and J genes are TRBV29-1 and TRBJ2-2, with 7 nucleotides matching TRBD1. Germline V CDR1 and CDR2: SQVTM, ANQGSEA. With 4 bases clipped from V and 5 bases from J, the junction kept 31 bases outside the gene matches. The CDR3 runs 22 residues.